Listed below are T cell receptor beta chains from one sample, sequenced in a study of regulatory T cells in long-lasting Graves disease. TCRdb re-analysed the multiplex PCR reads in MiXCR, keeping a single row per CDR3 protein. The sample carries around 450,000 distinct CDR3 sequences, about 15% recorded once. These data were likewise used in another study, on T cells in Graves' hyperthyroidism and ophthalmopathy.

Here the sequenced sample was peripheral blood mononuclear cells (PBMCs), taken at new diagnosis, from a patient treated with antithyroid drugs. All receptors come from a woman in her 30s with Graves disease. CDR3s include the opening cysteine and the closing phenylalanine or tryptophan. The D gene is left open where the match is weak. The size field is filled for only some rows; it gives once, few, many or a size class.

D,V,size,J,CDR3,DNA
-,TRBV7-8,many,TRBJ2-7,CASSLVGTTYYEQYF,TGTGCCAGCAGCTTAGTAGGTACTACCTACTACGAGCAGTACTTC
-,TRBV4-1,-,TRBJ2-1,CASAGGAELAVPTYNEQFF,TGCGCCAGCGCCGGGGGAGCCGAATTAGCGGTCCCGACCTACAATGAGCAGTTCTTC
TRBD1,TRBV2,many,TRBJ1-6,CASSLTGYNSPLHF,TGTGCCAGCAGTCTGACAGGGTATAATTCACCCCTCCACTTT
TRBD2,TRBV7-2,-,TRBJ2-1,CASTKFVAGVNEQFF,TGTGCCAGCACCAAATTTGTAGCGGGAGTCAATGAGCAGTTCTTC
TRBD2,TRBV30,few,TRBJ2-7,CACTRLALHYEQYF,TGTGCCTGCACCCGACTAGCGCTTCACTACGAGCAGTACTTC
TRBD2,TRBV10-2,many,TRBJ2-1,CASTSGTSGGNNEQFF,TGCGCCAGCACCTCCGGGACTAGCGGGGGGAACAATGAGCAGTTCTTC
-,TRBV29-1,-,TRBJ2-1,CSSVMLNYNEQFF,TGCAGCTCCGTTATGCTCAACTACAATGAGCAGTTCTTC
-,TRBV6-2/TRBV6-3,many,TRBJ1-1,CASSYQLGLFEAFF,TGTGCCAGCAGTTACCAACTGGGACTGTTTGAAGCTTTCTTT
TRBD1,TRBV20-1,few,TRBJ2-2,CSAKTGGRTGELFF,TGCAGTGCAAAGACAGGGGGACGGACCGGGGAGCTGTTTTTT
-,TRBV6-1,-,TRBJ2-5,CASRKTGPMGETQYF,TGTGCCAGCAGGAAAACGGGTCCTATGGGAGAGACCCAGTACTTC
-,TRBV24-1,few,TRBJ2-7,CATTRFGRSYEQYF,TGTGCCACCACAAGGTTCGGGAGATCCTACGAGCAGTACTTC
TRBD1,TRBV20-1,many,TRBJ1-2,CSARGGQGFGYGYTF,TGCAGTGCCCGCGGGGGACAGGGATTTGGCTATGGCTACACCTTC
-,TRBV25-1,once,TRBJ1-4,CASSEGVVSNEKLFF,TGTGCCAGCAGTGAGGGTGTTGTGAGTAATGAAAAACTGTTTTTT
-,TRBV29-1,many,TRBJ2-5,CSVEGENQETQYF,TGCAGCGTTGAGGGGGAAAACCAAGAGACCCAGTACTTC
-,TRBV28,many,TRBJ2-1,CASSLTLAYEQFF,TGTGCCAGCAGTTTAACACTAGCCTATGAGCAGTTCTTC
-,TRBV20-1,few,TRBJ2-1,CSAREGVYPYNEQFF,TGCAGTGCTAGAGAAGGGGTCTACCCCTACAATGAGCAGTTCTTC
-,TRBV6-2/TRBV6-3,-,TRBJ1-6,CASSEQMSPLHF,TGTGCCAGCAGCGAACAAATGTCACCCCTCCACTTT
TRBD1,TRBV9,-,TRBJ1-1,CASSFRDRNTEAFF,TGTGCCAGCAGCTTCCGGGACAGGAACACTGAAGCTTTCTTT
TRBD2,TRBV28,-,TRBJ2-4,CASSPPAQRGLAKNIQYF,TGTGCCAGCAGTCCCCCAGCCCAGCGGGGCCTAGCCAAAAACATTCAGTACTTC
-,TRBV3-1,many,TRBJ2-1,CASSRSNNEQFF,TGTGCCAGCAGCCGATCTAACAATGAGCAGTTCTTC
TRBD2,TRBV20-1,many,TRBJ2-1,CSARDPFSGEVPYNEQFF,TGCAGTGCTAGAGACCCCTTTAGCGGGGAGGTCCCATACAATGAGCAGTTCTTC
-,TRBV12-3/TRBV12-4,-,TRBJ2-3,CASSFGGTTDTQYF,TGTGCCAGCAGTTTTGGAGGTACTACAGATACGCAGTATTTT
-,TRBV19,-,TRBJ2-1,CASSMALHEQFF,TGTGCCAGTAGTATGGCCCTCCATGAGCAGTTCTTC
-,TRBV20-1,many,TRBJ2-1,CSARDRESSYNEQFF,TGCAGTGCTAGAGATCGGGAGAGCTCCTACAATGAGCAGTTCTTC
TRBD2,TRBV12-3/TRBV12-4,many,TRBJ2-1,CASSLAMAGGPGDEQFF,TGTGCCAGCAGTTTAGCGATGGCGGGAGGGCCGGGGGATGAGCAGTTCTTC
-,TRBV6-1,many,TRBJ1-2,CANRGGSSDYGYTF,TGTGCCAACCGAGGGGGGAGCAGTGACTATGGCTACACCTTC
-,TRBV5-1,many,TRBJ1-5,CASREATGSNQPQHF,TGCGCCAGCAGGGAGGCGACGGGTAGCAATCAGCCCCAGCATTTT
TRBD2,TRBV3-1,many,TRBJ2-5,CASSQIAGGLETQYF,TGTGCCAGCAGCCAGATAGCGGGAGGTTTAGAGACCCAGTACTTC
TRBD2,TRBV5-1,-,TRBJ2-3,CASSLGASGSSTDTQYF,TGCGCCAGCAGCTTGGGAGCTAGCGGATCTAGCACAGATACGCAGTATTTT
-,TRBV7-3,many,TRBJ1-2,CASSPYKGLSTAEGYTF,TGTGCCAGCAGCCCCTATAAGGGACTCTCAACAGCGGAGGGCTACACCTTC
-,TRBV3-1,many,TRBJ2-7,CASSLGQTTYEQYF,TGTGCCAGCAGCTTGGGACAAACCACCTACGAGCAGTACTTC
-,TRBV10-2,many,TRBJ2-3,CASSYSASTDTQYF,TGCGCCAGCAGTTATAGCGCCAGCACAGATACGCAGTATTTT
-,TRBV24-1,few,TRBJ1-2,CATSGNPGGSDYGYTF,TGTGCCACCAGCGGTAACCCCGGGGGAAGTGACTATGGCTACACCTTC
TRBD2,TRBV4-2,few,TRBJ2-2,CASSQEGSGLAGAGTGELFF,TGTGCCAGCAGCCAAGAGGGTAGTGGCCTAGCGGGAGCGGGCACCGGGGAGCTGTTTTTT
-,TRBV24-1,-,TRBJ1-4,CATSAPQGRSEKLFF,TGTGCCACCAGTGCCCCGCAGGGAAGGAGTGAAAAACTGTTTTTT
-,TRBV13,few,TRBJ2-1,CASSLSGGPEQFF,TGTGCCAGCAGCTTATCCGGCGGGCCCGAGCAGTTCTTC
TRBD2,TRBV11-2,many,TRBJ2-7,CASSSRGGGTAAYEQYF,TGTGCCAGCAGCTCCCGCGGGGGGGGGACAGCCGCCTACGAGCAGTACTTC
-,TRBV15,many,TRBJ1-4,CATSRDGRLGRANEKLFF,TGTGCCACCAGCAGAGATGGCCGCTTGGGCAGAGCGAATGAAAAACTGTTTTTT
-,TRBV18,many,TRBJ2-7,CASSPTGTTAEQYF,TGTGCCAGCTCACCCACAGGGACCACTGCCGAGCAGTACTTC
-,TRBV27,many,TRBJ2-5,CASSPELGYGEETQYF,TGTGCCAGCAGTCCCGAGTTAGGATACGGGGAGGAGACCCAGTACTTC
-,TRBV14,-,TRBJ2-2,CASRPPVNTGELFF,TGTGCCAGCAGACCTCCCGTGAACACCGGGGAGCTGTTTTTT
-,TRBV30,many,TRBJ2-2,CAWSVLGTGELFF,TGTGCCTGGAGTGTCCTGGGCACCGGGGAGCTGTTTTTT
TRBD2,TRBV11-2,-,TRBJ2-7,CASSLQAGGVYEQYF,TGTGCCAGCAGCTTACAAGCGGGAGGAGTCTACGAGCAGTACTTC
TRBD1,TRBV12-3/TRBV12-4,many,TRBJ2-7,CASSLGGQGVYEQYF,TGTGCCAGCAGTTTGGGCGGACAGGGCGTCTACGAGCAGTACTTC
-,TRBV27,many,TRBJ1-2,CASSSYTGQDYGYTF,TGTGCCAGCAGTTCCTACACAGGGCAGGACTATGGCTACACCTTC